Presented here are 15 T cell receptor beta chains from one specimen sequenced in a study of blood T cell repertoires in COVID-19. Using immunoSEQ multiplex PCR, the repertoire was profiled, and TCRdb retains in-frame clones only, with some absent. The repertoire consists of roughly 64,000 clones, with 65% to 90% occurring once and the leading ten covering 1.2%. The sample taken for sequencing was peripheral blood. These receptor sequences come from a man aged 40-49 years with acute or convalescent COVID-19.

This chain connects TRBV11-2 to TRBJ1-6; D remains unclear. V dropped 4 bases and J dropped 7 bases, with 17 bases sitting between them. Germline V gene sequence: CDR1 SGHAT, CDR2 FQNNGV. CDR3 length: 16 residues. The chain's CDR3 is CASSSYPSGRNSPLHF. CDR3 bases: TGTGCCAGCAGCTCATACCCCTCAGGCCGAAATTCACCCCTCCACTTT.

The CDR3 region has the DNA TGTGCCAGCAGCTCGTCGCCCCTATTTGGCTACACCTTC. Amino acids: CASSSSPLFGYTF. J is TRBJ1-2 and V is TRBV11-3; D unresolved. The ends were cut back, 4 bases at V and 7 bases at J, with 13 bases in the middle. There are 13 residues in the CDR3. Germline CDR1 reads SGHNT; CDR2 reads YENEEA.

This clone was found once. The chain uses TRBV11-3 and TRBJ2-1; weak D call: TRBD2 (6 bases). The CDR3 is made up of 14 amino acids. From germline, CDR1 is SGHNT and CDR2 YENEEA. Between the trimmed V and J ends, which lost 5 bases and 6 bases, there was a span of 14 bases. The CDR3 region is CASSPSSASNEQFF. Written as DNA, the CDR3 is TGTGCCAGCAGCCCCTCTAGCGCAAGCAATGAGCAGTTCTTC.

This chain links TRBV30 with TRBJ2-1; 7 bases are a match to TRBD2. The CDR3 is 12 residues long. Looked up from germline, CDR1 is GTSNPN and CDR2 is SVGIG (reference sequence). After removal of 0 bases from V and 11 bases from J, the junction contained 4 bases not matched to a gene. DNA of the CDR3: TGTGCCTGGAGTGTGGGAGGGCCTCAGCAGTTCTTC. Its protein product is CAWSVGGPQQFF.

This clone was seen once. The CDR3 is CASSLTQISGTGYFEQYF. As DNA, the CDR3 is TGTGCCAGCAGCTTGACTCAGATTTCCGGGACAGGGTATTTCGAGCAGTACTTC. J is TRBJ2-7 and V is TRBV5-6, with TRBD1 matching 9 bases. The CDR3 runs 18 residues. Germline V CDR1 and CDR2: SGHDT, YYEEEE. With 1 base clipped from V and 6 bases from J, the junction kept 17 bases outside the gene matches. The full variable domain, with the rest looked up from reference TRBV5-6 and TRBJ2-7, is DAGVTQSPTHLIKTRGQQVTLRCSPKSGHDTVSWYQQALGQGPQFIFQYYEEEERQRGNFPDRFSGHQFPNYSSELNVNALLLGDSALYLCASSLTQISGTGYFEQYFGPGTRLTVT.

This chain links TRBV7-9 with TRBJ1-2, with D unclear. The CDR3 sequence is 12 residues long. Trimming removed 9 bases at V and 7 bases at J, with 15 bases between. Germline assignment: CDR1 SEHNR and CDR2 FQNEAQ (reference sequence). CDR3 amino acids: CASRSGVGGYTF. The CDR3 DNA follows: TGTGCCAGTCGGTCGGGAGTGGGTGGCTACACCTTC.

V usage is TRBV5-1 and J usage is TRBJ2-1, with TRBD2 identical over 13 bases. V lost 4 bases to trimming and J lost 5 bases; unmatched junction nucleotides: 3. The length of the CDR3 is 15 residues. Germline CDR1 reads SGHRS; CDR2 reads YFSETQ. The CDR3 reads CASSVGLAGNNEQFF. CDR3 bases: TGCGCCAGCAGCGTGGGACTAGCGGGGAACAATGAGCAGTTCTTC.

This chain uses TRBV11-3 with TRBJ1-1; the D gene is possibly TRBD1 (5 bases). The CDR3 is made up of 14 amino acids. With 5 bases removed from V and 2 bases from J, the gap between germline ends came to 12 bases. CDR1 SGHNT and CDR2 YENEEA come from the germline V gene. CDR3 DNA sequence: TGTGCCAGCAGCCAAGGACACAGTAACACTGAAGCTTTCTTT. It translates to CASSQGHSNTEAFF.

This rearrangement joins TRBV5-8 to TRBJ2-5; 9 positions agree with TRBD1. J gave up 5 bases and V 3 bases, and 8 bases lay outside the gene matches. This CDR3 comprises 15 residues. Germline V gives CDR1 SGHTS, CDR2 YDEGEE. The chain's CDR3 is CASSSGDRVSETQYF. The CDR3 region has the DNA TGTGCCAGCAGCTCAGGGGACAGGGTGTCGGAGACCCAGTACTTC.

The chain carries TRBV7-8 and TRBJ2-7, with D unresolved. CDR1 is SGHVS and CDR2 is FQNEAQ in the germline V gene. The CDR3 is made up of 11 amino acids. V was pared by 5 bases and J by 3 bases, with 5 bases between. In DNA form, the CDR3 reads TGTGCCAGCAGCCCATTCTACGAGCAGTACTTC. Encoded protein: CASSPFYEQYF. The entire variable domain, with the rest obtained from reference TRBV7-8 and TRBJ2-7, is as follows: GAGVSQSPRYKVAKRGQDVALRCDPISGHVSLFWYQQALGQGPEFLTYFQNEAQLDKSGLPSDRFFAERPEGSVSTLKIQRTQQEDSAVYLCASSPFYEQYFGPGTRLTVT.

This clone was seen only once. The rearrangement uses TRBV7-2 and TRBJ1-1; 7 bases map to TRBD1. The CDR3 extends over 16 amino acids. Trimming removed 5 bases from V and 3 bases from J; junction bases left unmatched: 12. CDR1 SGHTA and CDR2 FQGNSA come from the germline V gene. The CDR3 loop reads CASSPKQGSAYTEAFF. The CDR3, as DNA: TGTGCCAGCAGCCCAAAACAGGGGAGTGCGTACACTGAAGCTTTCTTT.

CDR3 DNA sequence: TGCGCCAGCAGCCTGACGGGGGAGAACTATGGCTACACCTTC. It specifies CASSLTGENYGYTF. The V and J genes are TRBV5-1 and TRBJ1-2; TRBD1 might be the D (5 bases). The germline V gene encodes CDR1 SGHRS and CDR2 YFSETQ. V was shortened by 4 bases and J by 2 bases, with 12 bases between the two germline ends. The CDR3 contains 14 residues.

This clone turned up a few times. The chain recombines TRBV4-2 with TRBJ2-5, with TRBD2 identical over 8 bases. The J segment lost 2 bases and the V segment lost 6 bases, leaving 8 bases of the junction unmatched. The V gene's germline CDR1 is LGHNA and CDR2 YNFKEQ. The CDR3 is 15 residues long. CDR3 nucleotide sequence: TGTGCCAGCAGTAAGGGCGGGGGGACGCAAGAGACCCAGTACTTC. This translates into CASSKGGGTQETQYF.

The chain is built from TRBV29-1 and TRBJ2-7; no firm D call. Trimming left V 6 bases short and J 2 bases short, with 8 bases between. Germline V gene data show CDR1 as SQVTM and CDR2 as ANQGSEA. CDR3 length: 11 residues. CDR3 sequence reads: CSVHDTYEQYF. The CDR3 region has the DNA TGCAGCGTACACGACACCTACGAGCAGTACTTC.

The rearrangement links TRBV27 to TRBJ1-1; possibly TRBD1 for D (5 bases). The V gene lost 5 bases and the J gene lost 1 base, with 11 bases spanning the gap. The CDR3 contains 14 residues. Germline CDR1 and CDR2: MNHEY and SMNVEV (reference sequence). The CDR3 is CASSQRQPNTEAFF. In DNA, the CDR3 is TGTGCCAGCAGTCAAAGACAGCCGAACACTGAAGCTTTCTTT.